These 2 T cell receptor beta chains share one sample of origin, sequenced in a study of siplizumab effects on memory and regulatory T cells. Some clones are missing from TCRdb's copy, which holds only in-frame ones; the method was immunoSEQ multiplex PCR. The top ten hold around 1.6% of the sample, which has some 65,000 clones, approximately 88% seen once. The sequencing sample was made of Tregs sorted from blood. These receptor sequences come from a human donor in good health.

The count of this clone is one. The V call is TRBV7-2, the J call TRBJ1-1; D call uncertain. This CDR3 has 13 residues. V was clipped by 5 bases and J by 2 bases, with 9 bases between them. Germline V gene data show CDR1 as SGHTA and CDR2 as FQGNSA. DNA of the CDR3: TGTGCCAGCAGCGCCCGGGGAAACACTGAAGCTTTCTTT. Protein: CASSARGNTEAFF.

Here the CDR3 DNA reads TGTGCCAGCAGTGGGGCAAAATACAGCGGGAGTATTCGCACCGGGGAGCTGTTTTTT. Its protein product is CASSGAKYSGSIRTGELFF. The chain combines TRBV2 with TRBJ2-2; 8 nucleotides line up with TRBD2. From germline, CDR1 is SNHLY and CDR2 FYNNEI. The CDR3 spans 19 residues. V was pared by 4 bases and J by 4 bases, with 17 bases of the junction left unmatched.